The 27 T cell receptor beta chains in this list originate from one sample, sequenced in a study of T-cell reconstitution after alpha-beta-depleted transplantation in children. Unique molecular identifiers tagged the TCRbeta library. In TCRdb, the PCR reads were re-called with MiXCR into one record per CDR3 protein. The data hold 450,000 to 550,000 distinct CDR3 sequences, with over 10% observed a single time. Sequenced material: PBMCs, mostly from graft donor cells, taken 180 days after TCRalphabeta/CD19-depleted stem cell transplant. These receptor sequences come from a female patient aged 2-9 years who had a stem cell transplant for aplastic anemia, so the T cells may come from the graft donor.

This chain connects TRBV10-3 to TRBJ2-7; 7 bases match TRBD1. V shed 7 bases, J shed 3 bases, and the junction held 9 bases outside the gene matches. CDR1 ENHRY and CDR2 SYGVKD come from the germline V gene. The CDR3 has 14 residues. CDR3 region: CAIKPGDSHYEQYF. CDR3 coding DNA: TGTGCCATCAAGCCCGGGGACAGTCACTACGAGCAGTACTTC.

V usage is TRBV7-2 and J usage is TRBJ2-1, with 12 bases aligning to TRBD2. The V gene end was trimmed by 2 bases and the J gene end by 6 bases; junction bases not matched to a gene: 17. Germline V lookup: CDR1 SGHTA, CDR2 FQGNSA. The CDR3 loop spans 20 amino acids. The CDR3 DNA follows: TGTGCCAGCAGCTTACGCCAGACTAGCGGGAGAACTACCACAACCAATGAGCAGTTCTTC. Residues: CASSLRQTSGRTTTTNEQFF.

A few counts support this clonotype. The genes are TRBV27 and TRBJ1-5, with D maybe TRBD1 (5 bases). V was shortened by 4 bases and J by 6 bases, with 10 bases between the two germline ends. Per the germline V gene, CDR1 is MNHEY and CDR2 is SMNVEV (reference sequence). This CDR3 region has 13 residues. The CDR3 DNA sequence: TGTGCCAGCAGTTGGGGGAAGAGTCAGCCCCAGCATTTT. As protein: CASSWGKSQPQHF.

This clonotype was observed a handful of times. The chain carries TRBV5-1 and TRBJ1-1; D is unclear. The V gene lost 4 bases and the J gene lost 0 bases, with 13 bases spanning the gap. Germline CDR1 reads SGHRS; CDR2 reads YFSETQ. The CDR3 contains 15 residues. Here the CDR3 reads CASSDPRELNTEAFF. The DNA of the CDR3 is TGCGCCAGCAGCGACCCTCGGGAACTGAACACTGAAGCTTTCTTT. Full variable domain (remainder filled in from reference TRBV5-1 and TRBJ1-1): KAGVTQTPRYLIKTRGQQVTLSCSPISGHRSVSWYQQTPGQGLQFLFEYFSETQRNKGNFPGRFSGRQFSNSRSEMNVSTLELGDSALYLCASSDPRELNTEAFFGQGTRLTVV.

This clonotype was counted between two and nine times. This sequence joins TRBV6-2 or TRBV6-3 and TRBJ2-1; 9 bases fit TRBD1. Germline V lookup: CDR1 MNHEY, CDR2 SVGEGT. The CDR3 loop spans 15 amino acids. V gave up 5 bases and J gave up 9 bases; unmatched junction bases: 11. CDR3 coding DNA: TGTGCCAGCAGTGACAGGACAGGGGACAGACTTGAGCAGTTCTTC. It encodes CASSDRTGDRLEQFF.

This clonotype appeared a few times. V and J are TRBV29-1 and TRBJ2-5; tentatively, D is TRBD2 (5 bases). This CDR3 comprises 12 residues. CDR1 is SQVTM, CDR2 ANQGSEA, per germline. V gave up 6 bases and J gave up 2 bases, with 10 bases separating them. Written as DNA, the CDR3 is TGCAGCGTCCCGGACTGGCAAGAGACCCAGTACTTC. Translation: CSVPDWQETQYF.

This clonotype was counted only a few times. The J gene is TRBJ2-4, the V gene TRBV9; 9 bases fit TRBD1. Germline lookup yields CDR1 SGDLS and CDR2 YYNGEE. The V and J ends lost 0 bases and 7 bases, in that order; junction bases with no gene match: 8. This CDR3 contains 16 residues. CDR3 bases: TGTGCCAGCAGCGTAGGAGGGACAGGGAGGATGAACATTCAGTACTTC. It is translated as CASSVGGTGRMNIQYF.

V gene TRBV29-1 combines with J gene TRBJ1-1; D is unclear. CDR1 and CDR2 from the germline V gene are SQVTM and ANQGSEA. The ends were cut back, 1 base at V and 0 bases at J, with 6 bases in the middle. This CDR3 has 13 amino acids. The CDR3 bases are TGCAGCGTTGAAGGGCAAATGAACACTGAAGCTTTCTTT. Amino acids: CSVEGQMNTEAFF.

This clonotype was picked up a small number of times. The chain has TRBV4-1 and TRBJ2-7; possibly TRBD1 for D (5 bases). Germline V gene data show CDR1 as MGHRA and CDR2 as YSYEKL. V was pared by 1 base and J by 0 bases, with 13 bases between. The CDR3 length is 16 residues. As DNA, the CDR3 is TGCGCCAGCAGCCAAGGTCCAGGGATGGGCTCCTACGAGCAGTACGTC. Translated, it gives CASSQGPGMGSYEQYV.

The CDR3 nucleotides are TGTGCCAGCAGCTCGGGACTAGCAATACTCTACGAGCAGTACTTC. Protein sequence: CASSSGLAILYEQYF. The chain combines TRBV11-2 with TRBJ2-7, with 9 bases lining up with TRBD2. There are 15 residues in the CDR3. V dropped 4 bases and J dropped 3; count of bases not matched to a gene: 7. Per germline, CDR1 SGHAT and CDR2 FQNNGV.

The chain joins TRBV20-1 to TRBJ2-3, with 10 nucleotides matching TRBD2. This CDR3 has 15 amino acids. Germline CDR1 and CDR2: DFQATT and SNEGSKA (reference sequence). Unmatched junction bases numbered 2, after V lost 1 base and J lost 1 base. This chain's CDR3 is CSARGSGGGTDTQYF. The DNA for the CDR3 is TGCAGTGCTAGAGGCAGCGGGGGGGGCACAGATACGCAGTATTTT.

The chain couples TRBV2 to TRBJ2-7; TRBD1 matches at 11 bases. V lost 5 bases and J lost 7; bases outside the gene matches: 7. The CDR3 length is 14 residues. Germline V gene data show CDR1 as SNHLY and CDR2 as FYNNEI. CDR3 nucleotides: TGTGCCAGCAGTTATGGACAGGGGGCGCGGGAGCAGTACGTC. Translation: CASSYGQGAREQYV.

The chain joins TRBV6-5 to TRBJ1-2; a weak D match, TRBD1 (5 bases). Trimming left V 10 bases short and J 6 bases short, with 15 bases between. The CDR3 runs to 12 residues. The germline gives CDR1 MNHEY, CDR2 SVGAGI. The CDR3 sequence: CATINRHDGYTF. In DNA form, the CDR3 reads TGTGCCACGATCAACAGGCACGATGGCTACACCTTC.

This clonotype has only a few counts. The J gene is TRBJ2-5, the V gene TRBV5-1, with 7 bases that match TRBD2. CDR3 length equals 16 residues. The junction had 10 bases not matched to a gene; V was cut back by 3 bases and J by 2 bases. The V gene's germline CDR1 is SGHRS and CDR2 YFSETQ. This CDR3 is CASSWGSSGFQETQYF. CDR3 sequence (DNA): TGCGCCAGCAGCTGGGGGTCTAGCGGTTTTCAAGAGACCCAGTACTTC.

V is TRBV15 and J is TRBJ1-1; D call uncertain. The CDR3 runs to 11 residues. V was shortened by 4 bases and J by 6 bases, with 6 bases between the two germline ends. Germline-derived CDR1 and CDR2 are LNHNV and YYDKDF (reference sequence). The CDR3 sequence: CATSKGPEAFF. For the CDR3, the DNA is TGTGCCACCAGCAAGGGTCCTGAAGCTTTCTTT. Based on the CDR3 plus reference TRBV15 and TRBJ1-1, the full variable domain is DAMVIQNPRYQVTQFGKPVTLSCSQTLNHNVMYWYQQKSSQAPKLLFHYYDKDFNNEADTPDNFQSRRPNTSFCFLDIRSPGLGDTAMYLCATSKGPEAFFGQGTRLTVV.

The chain has TRBV6-2 or TRBV6-3 and TRBJ2-2; 9 bases line up with TRBD2. Per the germline V gene, CDR1 is MNHEY and CDR2 is SVGEGT. The CDR3 has 15 amino acids. Losses at the gene ends were 4 bases for V and 5 bases for J; bases not matched to a gene: 5. CDR3 sequence reads: CASSSLAGQTGELFF. CDR3 sequence (DNA): TGTGCCAGCAGTTCGCTAGCGGGACAAACCGGGGAGCTGTTTTTT.

This clonotype was found a few times. J is TRBJ1-6 and V is TRBV5-1, with a weak D call TRBD1 (5 bases). CDR1 and CDR2 from the germline V gene are SGHRS and YFSETQ. Trimming removed 9 bases from V and 8 bases from J, with 18 bases in between. This CDR3 is built from 14 residues. This chain's CDR3 is CATKTDVRDSPLHF. The CDR3 coding sequence is TGCGCCACCAAGACAGATGTTCGTGATTCACCCCTCCACTTT.

The rearrangement uses TRBV20-1 and TRBJ1-1; tentatively, D is TRBD1 (6 bases). V lost 6 bases, J lost 1 base, and 21 bases lay in between. CDR1 is DFQATT and CDR2 is SNEGSKA in the germline V gene (reference sequence). The length of the CDR3 is 16 residues. The CDR3, as DNA: TGCAGTGCGGGAGATGCAAAGGGGGGGGGGAACACTGAAGCTTTCTTT. The encoded protein is CSAGDAKGGGNTEAFF.

The rearrangement joins TRBV7-8 to TRBJ2-1; TRBD2 matches 11 bases. The CDR3 loop spans 18 amino acids. With 4 bases clipped from V and 4 bases from J, the junction kept 12 bases outside the gene matches. Germline-derived CDR1 and CDR2 are SGHVS and FQNEAQ. CDR3 residues: CASSSGGGGTSGYNEQFF. The CDR3 nucleotides are TGTGCCAGCAGCTCGGGAGGAGGTGGGACTAGCGGATACAATGAGCAGTTCTTC.

Only a few counts were recorded for this clonotype. The chain combines TRBV7-3 with TRBJ2-2, with D perhaps matching TRBD2 (6 bases). The length of the CDR3 is 15 residues. Trimming pared 5 bases from V and 13 bases from J, leaving 23 bases between. Germline CDR1 and CDR2: SGHTA and FQGTGA. CDR3 nucleotides: TGTGCCAGCAGCACGGGACTCCCGACGGTCGATAGGCTGTTTTTT. Residues: CASSTGLPTVDRLFF.

The genes are TRBV28 and TRBJ1-2; no firm D call. Germline V gene data show CDR1 as MDHEN and CDR2 as SYDVKM. The length of the CDR3 is 11 residues. V lost 2 bases to trimming and J lost 7 bases, with 5 bases between them. The CDR3 region is CASSLGSGYTF. The CDR3, as DNA: TGTGCCAGCAGTTTAGGAAGTGGCTACACCTTC.

The chain recombines TRBV5-1 with TRBJ2-1; D ambiguous. Germline loops: CDR1 SGHRS, CDR2 YFSETQ. V dropped 2 bases and J dropped 1 base, with 13 bases sitting between them. This CDR3 region has 16 residues. CDR3: CASSFLHGLSYNEQFF. In nucleotides, the CDR3 is TGCGCCAGCAGCTTTCTTCACGGGCTTTCCTACAATGAGCAGTTCTTC. The whole variable domain, remainder taken from reference TRBV5-1 and TRBJ2-1, is KAGVTQTPRYLIKTRGQQVTLSCSPISGHRSVSWYQQTPGQGLQFLFEYFSETQRNKGNFPGRFSGRQFSNSRSEMNVSTLELGDSALYLCASSFLHGLSYNEQFFGPGTRLTVL.

There are a few counts of this clonotype. The gene calls are TRBV25-1 and TRBJ2-7, with 7 positions matching TRBD2. Germline loops: CDR1 MGHDK, CDR2 SYGVNS. V shed 0 bases, J shed 4 bases, and the junction held 9 bases outside the gene matches. CDR3 length: 16 amino acids. The CDR3: CASSEYRAGELYEQYF. In nucleotides, the CDR3 is TGTGCCAGCAGTGAATACCGGGCGGGAGAGTTGTACGAGCAGTACTTC.

This clonotype has more than one count but fewer than ten. This sequence joins TRBV28 and TRBJ2-3, with D uncertain. Germline values: CDR1 MDHEN, CDR2 SYDVKM. The V gene lost 1 base and the J gene lost 9 bases, with 8 bases spanning the gap. The CDR3 consists of 12 residues. CDR3: CASSLFSRTQYF. CDR3 bases: TGTGCCAGCAGTTTATTTAGTAGGACGCAGTATTTT.

This clonotype has only a few counts. The chain carries TRBV15 and TRBJ1-1, with D perhaps TRBD1 (6 bases). In germline, CDR1 is LNHNV, CDR2 YYDKDF (reference sequence). V dropped 7 bases and J dropped 4 bases, with 25 bases sitting between them. The CDR3 has 17 amino acids. This CDR3 is CATTSRARGRWVTEAFF. CDR3 nucleotides: TGTGCCACCACCTCGAGGGCCAGGGGCCGGTGGGTCACTGAAGCTTTCTTT.

The rearrangement uses TRBV12-3 or TRBV12-4 and TRBJ2-1, with D unresolved. The CDR3 runs 17 residues. Trimming pared 3 bases from V and 10 bases from J, leaving 25 bases between. In DNA form, the CDR3 reads TGTGCCAGCAGTTTCCTATGGCGCTCCACTGGCGGATGCGAGCAGTTCTTC. Translating gives CASSFLWRSTGGCEQFF.

This clonotype was detected only a few times. The chain carries TRBV7-9 and TRBJ2-7; the D is unclear. CDR1 SEHNR and CDR2 FQNEAQ come from the germline V gene (reference sequence). The CDR3 has 14 residues. V lost 5 bases, J lost 0 bases, and 11 bases lay in between. Here the CDR3 DNA reads TGTGCCAGCAGCCGGTTGTCCTCCTCCTACGAGCAGTACGTC. This encodes CASSRLSSSYEQYV.